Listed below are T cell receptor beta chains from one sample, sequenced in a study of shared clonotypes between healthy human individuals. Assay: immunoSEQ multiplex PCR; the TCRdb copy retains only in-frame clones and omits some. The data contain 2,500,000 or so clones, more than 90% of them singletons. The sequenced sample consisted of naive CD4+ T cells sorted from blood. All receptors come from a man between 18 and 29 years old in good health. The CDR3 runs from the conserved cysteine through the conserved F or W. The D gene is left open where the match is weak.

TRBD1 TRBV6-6 CASSQQGGNEKLFF
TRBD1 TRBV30 CAWSAGTGGSPLHF
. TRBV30 CAWRVDYTYEQYF
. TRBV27 CASSPGASSSYEQYF
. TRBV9 CASSVAGQETQYF
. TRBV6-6 CASSYFDRSFSYEQYF
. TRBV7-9 CASSPYVGTDTQYF
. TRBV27 CASSSRLSHTDTQYF
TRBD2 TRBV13 CASSLGTTQGETQYF
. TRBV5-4 CASSLQLTMPPEQFF
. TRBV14 CASSQDPTFHEQYF
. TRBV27 CASSPYRADQPQHF
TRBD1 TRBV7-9 CASSLPIPGQETQYF
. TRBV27 CASSFASRGDTQYF
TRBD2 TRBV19 CASSARTSGSWTRSYNEQFF
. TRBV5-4 CASSLEGWGAVAYEQYF
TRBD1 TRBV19 CASSMTGEKYF
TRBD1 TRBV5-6 CASSSSRDRGGNQPQHF
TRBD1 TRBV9 CASSARGGQGVYEQYF
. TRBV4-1 CASSQDPGTPLFYSNQPQHF
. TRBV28 CASSSFREGPGPRGYTF
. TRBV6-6 CASSYGQGPLGETQYF
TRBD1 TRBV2 CASRSTGVGEKLFF
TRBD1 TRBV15 CATSTGGYGYTF
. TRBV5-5 CASSLAEDQPQHF
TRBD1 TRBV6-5 CASSSTGLTGELFF
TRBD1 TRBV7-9 CASSFGDSLTQFF
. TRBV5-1 CASSPTGSSEQYF
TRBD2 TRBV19 CASSITSGSSVAGELFF
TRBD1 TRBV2 CASSPDLGTANYGYTF
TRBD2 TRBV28 CASSTRLAGAETQYF
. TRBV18 CASSPGVSSEKLFF
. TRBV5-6 CASSFITGAPNYGYTF
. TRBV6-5 CASRTMGLGTDTQYF
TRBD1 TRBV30 CAWTRQGMNTEAFF
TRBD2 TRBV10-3 CAISESAGDTDTQYF
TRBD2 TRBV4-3 CASSQEGLAGNEQFF
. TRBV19 CASRDTAKNIQYF
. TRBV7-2 CASSAQGYEETQYF
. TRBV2 CASSESGAVRYEQYF
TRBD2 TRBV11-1 CASRLGLVAGELFF
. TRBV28 CASSLPDSPYEQYF
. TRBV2 CASSGGSSYNEQFF
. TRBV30 CAWSGGAETQYF
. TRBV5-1 CASSLGAGAPGNTEAFF
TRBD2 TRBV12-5 CASGLDLAGGYEQYF
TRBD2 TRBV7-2 CASSFRLAGGADTQYF
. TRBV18 CASSPPWIGKGRESEQYF
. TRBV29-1 CSVEEPHQYF
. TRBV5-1 CASSQGPSTTGAYEQYF
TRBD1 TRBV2 CASRGTGGTEAFF
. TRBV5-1 CASSLGWNTGELFF
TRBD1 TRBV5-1 CASSLSGQTNTEAFF